The clone carrying this T cell receptor (beta chain) was seen a handful of times. These data come from a study of blood T cells in healthy people across ages. The CDR3 totals 17 residues. Germline CDR1 is ENHRY and CDR2 is SYGVKD. V gave up 0 bases and J gave up 2 bases, with 16 bases separating them. For the second PCR, which ran for roughly 6 to 12 cycles, a sample-barcoded 5' primer and a J-beta primer mix were used. TCRdb re-derived calls from the 5' RACE reads in MiXCR, one entry per CDR3 protein. The top ten clones hold about 0.8% of a sample with fewer than 1,200,000 distinct CDR3 sequences, almost 25% of them seen once. These data also formed part of another study, on T cells of mothers and their children. That work adds: During the second PCR, the M1S primer introduced sample barcodes along with 2-4 random nucleotides.

The sample taken for sequencing was blood. This chain uses TRBV10-3 with TRBJ2-5; D is unclear. This clonotype was sampled from a girl aged 2 to 9 in good health. The CDR3 DNA follows: TGTGCCATCAGTGAGTCCCCGGCCGTGACAAGACAAGAGACCCAGTACTTC. It is translated as CAISESPAVTRQETQYF.